The 23 T cell receptor beta chains below were found in one sample sequenced in a study of blood T cell repertoires in COVID-19. Measured with immunoSEQ multiplex PCR; TCRdb has only the in-frame clones, and not every one. The profile covers 60,000 to 65,000 clones, with more than 60% appearing a single time and about 20% taken by the ten largest. Sequencing was performed on peripheral blood. The receptors were gathered from a man in his 60s with acute or convalescent COVID-19.

V is TRBV9 and J is TRBJ2-4, with D possibly matching TRBD1 (6 bases). The CDR3 totals 17 residues. V was trimmed by 4 bases and J by 3 bases, leaving 20 bases between them. Looked up from germline, CDR1 is SGDLS and CDR2 is YYNGEE. The CDR3 spells CASSSNDRHELKNIQYF. CDR3 in DNA: TGTGCCAGCAGCTCCAACGACAGGCACGAGCTCAAAAACATTCAGTACTTC.

The J gene is TRBJ2-1, the V gene TRBV4-3; D is unclear. V gave up 0 bases and J gave up 5 bases, with 17 bases separating them. The CDR3 length is 17 residues. The V gene's germline CDR1 is LGHNA and CDR2 YSLEER. CDR3 residues: CASSQDFGYDVDNEQFF. As DNA, the CDR3 is TGCGCCAGCAGCCAAGATTTCGGGTATGACGTCGACAATGAGCAGTTCTTC.

The chain employs TRBV6-2 or TRBV6-3 and TRBJ2-3; D uncertain. CDR1 is MNHEY, CDR2 SVGEGT, per germline. This CDR3 has 12 residues. Trimming removed 5 bases at V and 3 bases at J, with 6 bases between. The CDR3 region has the DNA TGTGCCAGCAGTCCCAGAACAGATACGCAGTATTTT. It translates to CASSPRTDTQYF.

The V gene is TRBV30, the J gene TRBJ2-1, with D hard to call. Deletions cut 0 bases from V and 8 bases from J, with 17 bases between. The V gene's germline CDR1 is GTSNPN and CDR2 SVGIG (reference sequence). The CDR3 extends over 15 amino acids. The DNA for the CDR3 is TGTGCCTGGAGTGTAGGCCCAGCAGCGTCGCATGAGCAGTTCTTC. This encodes CAWSVGPAASHEQFF.

In DNA, the CDR3 is TGTGCCAGCAGTCTGACAGGGGCTGGGGCCAACGTCCTGACTTTC. Encoded protein: CASSLTGAGANVLTF. The chain has TRBV6-6 and TRBJ2-6; 8 nucleotides align to TRBD1. Germline trimming cut 5 bases from V and 2 bases from J; bases unmatched to any gene: 2. The CDR3 length is 15 residues. Germline CDR1 and CDR2: MNHNY and SVGAGI (reference sequence).

The genes are TRBV19 and TRBJ2-7, with D unresolved. The CDR3 sequence is 14 residues long. V gave up 3 bases and J gave up 1 base, with 10 bases separating them. In germline, CDR1 is LNHDA, CDR2 SQIVND (reference sequence). The DNA for the CDR3 is TGTGCCAGTAGTATGGGTGAGACTTCCTACGAGCAGTACTTC. This translates into CASSMGETSYEQYF.

The CDR3 here is CAWSVQTGSKLFF. CDR3 coding DNA: TGTGCCTGGAGTGTACAAACAGGGTCGAAACTGTTTTTT. The chain couples TRBV30 to TRBJ1-4; D is possibly TRBD1 (6 bases). Germline V lookup: CDR1 GTSNPN, CDR2 SVGIG (reference sequence). The ends were cut back, 0 bases at V and 11 bases at J, with 13 bases in the middle. The CDR3 totals 13 residues.

The chain combines TRBV3-1 (or the pseudogene TRBV3-2) with TRBJ1-2; D may be TRBD1 (6 bases). The length of the CDR3 is 13 residues. Trimming took 2 bases from V and 5 from J, leaving 9 bases between them. The germline V gene encodes CDR1 LGHDT and CDR2 YNNKEL (reference sequence). CDR3 sequence reads: CASSQPDSYGYTF. Written as DNA, the CDR3 is TGTGCCAGCAGCCAACCGGACAGTTATGGCTACACCTTC.

The chain has TRBV28 and TRBJ2-1; D is uncertain. This CDR3 is 13 amino acids long. Trimming cost V 2 bases and J 6 bases, with 8 bases left between them. CDR1 is MDHEN and CDR2 is SYDVKM in the germline V gene. The CDR3 bases are TGTGCCAGCAGTTTAGGGCAGATCAATGAGCAGTTCTTC. Translating it yields CASSLGQINEQFF.

The chain is built from TRBV2 and TRBJ2-2, with D unresolved. The CDR3 consists of 12 residues. The V and J ends lost 5 bases and 5 bases respectively, with 6 bases between them. Per germline, CDR1 SNHLY and CDR2 FYNNEI. CDR3 nucleotides: TGTGCCAGCAGTTTAAAAACCGGGGAGCTGTTTTTT. This sequence encodes CASSLKTGELFF.

V gene TRBV4-2 combines with J gene TRBJ1-1, with D tentatively TRBD1 (6 bases). This CDR3 has 15 amino acids. V was clipped by 9 bases and J by 4 bases, with 21 bases between them. The V gene's germline CDR1 is LGHNA and CDR2 YNFKEQ. The CDR3 region has the DNA TGTGCCAGTACCCTAAGGACAGAGGGGATCACTGAAGCTTTCTTT. This encodes CASTLRTEGITEAFF.

The V gene is TRBV2, the J gene TRBJ2-7, with 7 bases aligning to TRBD1. Germline values: CDR1 SNHLY, CDR2 FYNNEI. Trimming cost V 3 bases and J 2 bases; bases outside gene matches: 4. This CDR3 spans 14 amino acids. The CDR3 DNA reads as TGTGCCAGCAGTGAGTTGGGACAGACCTACGAGCAGTACTTC. Translation: CASSELGQTYEQYF.

The gene calls are TRBV7-2 and TRBJ2-2; tentatively, D is TRBD1 (5 bases). This CDR3 contains 15 residues. The germline gives CDR1 SGHTA, CDR2 FQGNSA. Trimming cost V 2 bases and J 6 bases, with 13 bases left between them. The CDR3 DNA reads TGTGCCAGCAGCTTATCCATTCAGGGCTCCGGGGAGCTGTTTTTT. This codes for CASSLSIQGSGELFF. Together with reference TRBV7-2 and TRBJ2-2, the CDR3 gives the full variable domain: GAGVSQSPSNKVTEKGKDVELRCDPISGHTALYWYRQSLGQGLEFLIYFQGNSAPDKSGLPSDRFSAERTGGSVSTLTIQRTQQEDSAVYLCASSLSIQGSGELFFGEGSRLTVL.

This chain connects TRBV27 to TRBJ2-7, with 10 bases aligning to TRBD1. The length of the CDR3 is 13 residues. J gave up 4 bases and V 8 bases, and 5 bases lay outside the gene matches. CDR1 and CDR2 (germline): MNHEY, SMNVEV (reference sequence). The CDR3 loop is CASADRGPYEQYF. The CDR3 region has the DNA TGTGCCAGCGCCGACAGGGGGCCGTACGAGCAGTACTTC.

The gene calls are TRBV10-2 and TRBJ2-7, with TRBD1 as a possible D gene (5 bases). Between the trimmed V and J ends, which lost 2 bases and 7 bases, there was a span of 12 bases. The CDR3 runs to 13 residues. Per the germline V gene, CDR1 is WSHSY and CDR2 is SAAADI. The CDR3 sequence is CASSEGRVEEQYF. The CDR3 region has the DNA TGCGCCAGCAGTGAGGGCAGGGTGGAGGAGCAGTACTTC.

The rearrangement joins TRBV2 to TRBJ1-5, with 8 bases matching TRBD1. CDR3 length equals 15 residues. Germline V gives CDR1 SNHLY, CDR2 FYNNEI. Trimming removed 1 base from V and 2 bases from J; junction bases left unmatched: 1. The CDR3 region has the DNA TGTGCCAGCAGTGAAGTACAGGGGGGCAATCAGCCCCAGCATTTT. The encoded protein is CASSEVQGGNQPQHF.

The rearrangement joins TRBV27 to TRBJ2-3, with TRBD1 as a possible D gene (5 bases). Germline CDR1 is MNHEY and CDR2 is SMNVEV (reference sequence). This CDR3 has 14 amino acids. V was shortened by 2 bases and J by 2 bases, with 8 bases between the two germline ends. The CDR3 spells CASSLLGATDTQYF. CDR3 bases: TGTGCCAGCAGTTTACTTGGGGCCACAGATACGCAGTATTTT.

V and J are TRBV30 and TRBJ2-2; D not resolved. Germline CDR1 reads GTSNPN; CDR2 reads SVGIG (reference sequence). The germline V and J ends were trimmed by 8 bases and 7 bases, with 17 bases remaining between them. The CDR3 runs 13 residues. The CDR3 DNA sequence: TGTGCCGGCCAGGCCATTGGTGACGGGGAGCTGTTTTTT. This translates into CAGQAIGDGELFF.

The V call is TRBV5-1, the J call TRBJ2-1; TRBD1 agrees at 8 bases. CDR3 size: 14 residues. The ends lost 4 bases at V and 9 bases at J; junction bases unmatched: 9. The germline V gene has CDR1 SGHRS and CDR2 YFSETQ. CDR3 sequence (DNA): TGCGCCAGCAGCGTCCCGACAGGGGATGGTGAGCAGTTCTTC. Residues: CASSVPTGDGEQFF.

This chain links TRBV6-5 with TRBJ1-2, with TRBD1 identical over 9 bases. With 6 bases clipped from V and 7 bases from J, the junction kept 6 bases outside the gene matches. The CDR3 is 13 amino acids. Germline V lookup: CDR1 MNHEY, CDR2 SVGAGI. This chain's CDR3 is CASRGQGVLGYTF. The CDR3 DNA reads TGTGCCAGCAGGGGACAGGGCGTGCTTGGCTACACCTTC.

This chain links TRBV30 with TRBJ2-7; D possibly corresponds to TRBD2 (6 bases). The V and J ends lost 1 base and 3 bases respectively, with 16 bases between them. The CDR3 is 15 residues long. Germline V gene sequence: CDR1 GTSNPN, CDR2 SVGIG (reference sequence). CDR3 coding DNA: TGTGCCTGGAGTGCCGTTGCGGGACGGAACTACGAGCAGTACTTC. It is translated as CAWSAVAGRNYEQYF.

This clone was counted once. This rearrangement joins TRBV3-1 (or the pseudogene TRBV3-2) to TRBJ1-1; 9 nucleotides align to TRBD1. The CDR3 is 13 residues long. V dropped 4 bases and J dropped 11; count of bases not matched to a gene: 8. CDR1 LGHDT and CDR2 YNNKEL come from the germline V gene (reference sequence). The CDR3, as DNA: TGTGCCAGCAGCCCTAACAGGGGGCTGGAGGCTTTCTTT. Translation gives CASSPNRGLEAFF.

This chain uses TRBV6-6 with TRBJ2-1; D not resolved. The length of the CDR3 is 11 residues. The germline gives CDR1 MNHNY, CDR2 SVGAGI (reference sequence). Trimming cost V 6 bases and J 6 bases, with 6 bases left between them. The CDR3 reads CASRRVNEQFF. The CDR3 coding sequence is TGTGCCAGCAGAAGAGTCAATGAGCAGTTCTTC.